This is a list of T cell receptor beta chains from one sample in a study of T cells in Graves' hyperthyroidism and ophthalmopathy. TCRdb re-derived calls from the multiplex PCR reads in MiXCR, one entry per CDR3 protein. The sample carries under 350,000 distinct CDR3 sequences, under 25% recorded once. The source material was blood. Receptor source: a woman aged 45-60 years with Graves' hyperthyroidism. CDR3s include the opening cysteine and the closing phenylalanine or tryptophan. A D gene is named only where the DNA matches it firmly. Part of the rows lack a size; the others show once, few, many or a class for expanded clones.

v_call: TRBV28; clone_size: many; d_call: TRBD2; j_call: TRBJ2-7; cdr3_aa: CASTSASGKYEQYF; cdr3_nt: TGTGCCAGCACCTCTGCTAGCGGGAAATACGAGCAGTACTTC
v_call: TRBV20-1; clone_size: many; d_call: .; j_call: TRBJ1-1; cdr3_aa: CSARGGPNTEAFF; cdr3_nt: TGCAGTGCTAGAGGGGGACCTAACACTGAAGCTTTCTTT
v_call: TRBV20-1; clone_size: once; d_call: .; j_call: TRBJ2-2; cdr3_aa: CSARDPQRPTGELFF; cdr3_nt: TGCAGTGCTCGGGACCCGCAGCGCCCCACCGGGGAGCTGTTTTTT
v_call: TRBV2; clone_size: few; d_call: .; j_call: TRBJ1-3; cdr3_aa: CASSYSRVPGNTIYF; cdr3_nt: TGTGCCAGCAGTTACTCCAGGGTTCCTGGAAACACCATATATTTT
v_call: TRBV7-3; clone_size: .; d_call: .; j_call: TRBJ2-2; cdr3_aa: CASSPTGGARTGELFF; cdr3_nt: TGTGCTAGCAGCCCCACGGGCGGGGCGCGCACCGGGGAGCTGTTTTTT
v_call: TRBV11-2; clone_size: many; d_call: .; j_call: TRBJ1-5; cdr3_aa: CASSPGTLSNQPQHF; cdr3_nt: TGTGCCAGCAGCCCCGGGACACTTAGCAATCAGCCCCAGCATTTT
v_call: TRBV18; clone_size: .; d_call: TRBD1; j_call: TRBJ1-5; cdr3_aa: CASSLDRASSNQPQHF; cdr3_nt: TGTGCCAGCTCACTGGACAGGGCTTCGAGCAATCAGCCCCAGCATTTT
v_call: TRBV5-1; clone_size: .; d_call: .; j_call: TRBJ1-6; cdr3_aa: CASSLGSTGSPLHF; cdr3_nt: TGCGCCAGCAGCTTGGGGAGCACAGGTTCACCCCTCCACTTT
v_call: TRBV6-2/TRBV6-3; clone_size: .; d_call: .; j_call: TRBJ2-2; cdr3_aa: CASSSASGELFF; cdr3_nt: TGTGCCAGCAGTTCAGCGTCCGGGGAGCTGTTTTTT
v_call: TRBV20-1; clone_size: many; d_call: TRBD2; j_call: TRBJ2-1; cdr3_aa: CKAGGYEQFF; cdr3_nt: TGCAAAGCGGGAGGGTATGAGCAGTTCTTC
v_call: TRBV6-1; clone_size: many; d_call: .; j_call: TRBJ2-5; cdr3_aa: CASSRDGILQETQYF; cdr3_nt: TGTGCCAGCAGTCGGGACGGAATCCTTCAAGAGACCCAGTACTTC
v_call: TRBV12-3/TRBV12-4; clone_size: many; d_call: TRBD1; j_call: TRBJ1-1; cdr3_aa: CASSRAGQGGPEAFF; cdr3_nt: TGTGCCAGCAGTCGGGCGGGACAGGGCGGCCCTGAAGCTTTCTTT
v_call: TRBV3-1; clone_size: many; d_call: TRBD1; j_call: TRBJ1-2; cdr3_aa: CASSPKTGISNYGYTF; cdr3_nt: TGTGCCAGCAGCCCGAAGACAGGGATCTCTAACTATGGCTACACCTTC
v_call: TRBV12-3/TRBV12-4; clone_size: many; d_call: .; j_call: TRBJ1-1; cdr3_aa: CASSFARLNTEAFF; cdr3_nt: TGTGCCAGCAGTTTTGCGCGTCTGAACACTGAAGCTTTCTTT
v_call: TRBV3-1; clone_size: few; d_call: TRBD1; j_call: TRBJ1-5; cdr3_aa: CASSQTGGSNQPQHF; cdr3_nt: TGTGCCAGCAGCCAGACAGGGGGCAGCAATCAGCCCCAGCATTTT
v_call: TRBV2; clone_size: few; d_call: .; j_call: TRBJ1-3; cdr3_aa: CASSEKRGGVGNTIYF; cdr3_nt: TGTGCCAGCAGTGAAAAACGGGGGGGAGTCGGAAACACCATATATTTT
v_call: TRBV18; clone_size: .; d_call: .; j_call: TRBJ2-1; cdr3_aa: CASSPTGVNEQFF; cdr3_nt: TGTGCCAGCTCACCTACGGGAGTCAATGAGCAGTTCTTC
v_call: TRBV12-3/TRBV12-4; clone_size: few; d_call: .; j_call: TRBJ2-1; cdr3_aa: CASSLLRSNEQFF; cdr3_nt: TGTGCCAGCAGTTTGCTCAGAAGCAATGAGCAGTTCTTC
v_call: TRBV10-3; clone_size: many; d_call: TRBD1; j_call: TRBJ2-3; cdr3_aa: CAISAGQGADTQYF; cdr3_nt: TGTGCCATCAGTGCGGGACAGGGGGCAGATACGCAGTATTTT
v_call: TRBV3-1; clone_size: many; d_call: TRBD2; j_call: TRBJ2-1; cdr3_aa: CASSQDIGTSGAYNEQFF; cdr3_nt: TGTGCCAGCAGCCAAGATATTGGGACTAGCGGGGCGTACAATGAGCAGTTCTTC
v_call: TRBV5-6; clone_size: many; d_call: .; j_call: TRBJ1-5; cdr3_aa: CASSLYDQPQHF; cdr3_nt: TGTGCCAGCAGCTTGTATGATCAGCCCCAGCATTTT
v_call: TRBV13; clone_size: few; d_call: .; j_call: TRBJ2-7; cdr3_aa: CASKSSQGPYEQYF; cdr3_nt: TGTGCCAGCAAAAGTAGTCAGGGCCCTTACGAGCAGTACTTC
v_call: TRBV7-9; clone_size: many; d_call: TRBD1; j_call: TRBJ1-2; cdr3_aa: CASSKTGGSGYTF; cdr3_nt: TGTGCCAGCAGCAAGACAGGGGGCTCTGGCTACACCTTC
v_call: TRBV28; clone_size: .; d_call: .; j_call: TRBJ2-2; cdr3_aa: CASSWAQTRRGTGELFF; cdr3_nt: TGTGCCAGCAGTTGGGCACAGACTAGGAGAGGAACCGGGGAGCTGTTTTTT
v_call: TRBV30; clone_size: many; d_call: .; j_call: TRBJ1-1; cdr3_aa: CAWSLGVRDTEAFF; cdr3_nt: TGTGCCTGGAGCTTAGGGGTGAGGGACACTGAAGCTTTCTTT
v_call: TRBV10-2; clone_size: few; d_call: .; j_call: TRBJ2-1; cdr3_aa: CASSEGASSYNEQFF; cdr3_nt: TGCGCCAGCAGTGAGGGAGCTAGCAGCTACAATGAGCAGTTCTTC
v_call: TRBV29-1; clone_size: .; d_call: .; j_call: TRBJ2-3; cdr3_aa: CSVDGRWIGGSTDTQYF; cdr3_nt: TGCAGCGTTGACGGTCGGTGGATAGGGGGTAGCACAGATACGCAGTATTTT
v_call: TRBV19; clone_size: .; d_call: .; j_call: TRBJ1-6; cdr3_aa: CASTGDGSYNSPLHF; cdr3_nt: TGTGCCAGTACCGGTGACGGCTCCTATAATTCACCCCTCCACTTT
v_call: TRBV28; clone_size: many; d_call: .; j_call: TRBJ2-5; cdr3_aa: CASRRLGNLPTQYF; cdr3_nt: TGTGCCAGCAGACGACTAGGGAACCTCCCGACCCAGTACTTC
v_call: TRBV7-2; clone_size: many; d_call: .; j_call: TRBJ2-7; cdr3_aa: CASSSGLGGPYEQYF; cdr3_nt: TGTGCCAGCAGCTCGGGACTGGGAGGCCCCTACGAGCAGTACTTC
v_call: TRBV7-3; clone_size: many; d_call: TRBD2; j_call: TRBJ2-1; cdr3_aa: CASSLVAGVGNEQFF; cdr3_nt: TGTGCCAGCAGCTTAGTCGCGGGAGTCGGCAATGAGCAGTTCTTC
v_call: TRBV15; clone_size: .; d_call: .; j_call: TRBJ2-6; cdr3_aa: CATSRAGTGANVLTF; cdr3_nt: TGTGCCACCAGCAGAGCCGGGACAGGGGCCAACGTCCTGACTTTC
v_call: TRBV3-1; clone_size: .; d_call: .; j_call: TRBJ2-4; cdr3_aa: CASSFTGAKNIQYF; cdr3_nt: TGTGCCAGCAGCTTCACAGGAGCCAAAAACATTCAGTACTTC
v_call: TRBV19; clone_size: many; d_call: TRBD2; j_call: TRBJ2-1; cdr3_aa: CASSIAAGGYNEQFF; cdr3_nt: TGTGCCAGTAGTATAGCGGCGGGAGGGTACAATGAGCAGTTCTTC
v_call: TRBV6-1; clone_size: .; d_call: TRBD2; j_call: TRBJ2-1; cdr3_aa: CASSSPGLAGGDTYNEQFF; cdr3_nt: TGTGCCAGCAGTTCCCCGGGACTAGCGGGGGGGGATACTTACAATGAGCAGTTCTTC
v_call: TRBV20-1; clone_size: many; d_call: TRBD2; j_call: TRBJ2-7; cdr3_aa: CSARGTSGRISYEQYF; cdr3_nt: TGCAGTGCTAGAGGGACTAGCGGGAGGATCTCCTACGAGCAGTACTTC
v_call: TRBV25-1; clone_size: few; d_call: .; j_call: TRBJ1-3; cdr3_aa: CASSGWGLDTIYF; cdr3_nt: TGTGCCAGCAGTGGCTGGGGTCTGGACACCATATATTTT
v_call: TRBV6-1; clone_size: many; d_call: .; j_call: TRBJ1-2; cdr3_aa: CASSEPRGMGYGYTF; cdr3_nt: TGTGCCAGCAGTGAACCGCGGGGAATGGGCTATGGCTACACCTTC
v_call: TRBV5-5; clone_size: few; d_call: TRBD1; j_call: TRBJ1-5; cdr3_aa: CASREGARNQPQHF; cdr3_nt: TGTGCCAGCCGCGAGGGGGCACGAAATCAGCCCCAGCATTTT
v_call: TRBV15; clone_size: many; d_call: .; j_call: TRBJ2-3; cdr3_aa: CATSARGTDTQYF; cdr3_nt: TGTGCCACCAGCGCTAGAGGCACAGATACGCAGTATTTT
v_call: TRBV6-1; clone_size: many; d_call: .; j_call: TRBJ1-1; cdr3_aa: CASRTGRTTGLNTEAFF; cdr3_nt: TGTGCCAGCAGAACCGGAAGAACAACAGGGTTGAACACTGAAGCTTTCTTT